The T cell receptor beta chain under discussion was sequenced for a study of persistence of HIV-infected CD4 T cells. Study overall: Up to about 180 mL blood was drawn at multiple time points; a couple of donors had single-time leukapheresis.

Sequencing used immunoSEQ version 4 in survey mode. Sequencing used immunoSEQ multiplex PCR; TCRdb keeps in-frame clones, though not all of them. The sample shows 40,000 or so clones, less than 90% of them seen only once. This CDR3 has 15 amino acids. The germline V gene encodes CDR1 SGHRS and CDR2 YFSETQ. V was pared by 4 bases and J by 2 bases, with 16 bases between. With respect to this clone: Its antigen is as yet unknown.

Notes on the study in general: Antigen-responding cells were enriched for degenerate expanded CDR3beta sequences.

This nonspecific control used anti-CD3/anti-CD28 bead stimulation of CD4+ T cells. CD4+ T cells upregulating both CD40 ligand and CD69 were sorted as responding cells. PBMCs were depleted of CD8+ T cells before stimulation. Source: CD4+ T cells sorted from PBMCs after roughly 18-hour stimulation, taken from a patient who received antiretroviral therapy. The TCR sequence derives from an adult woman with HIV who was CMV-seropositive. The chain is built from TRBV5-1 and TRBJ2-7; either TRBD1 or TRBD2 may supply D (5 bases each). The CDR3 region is CASSLQGDGTYEQYF. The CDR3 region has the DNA TGCGCCAGCAGCCTCCAAGGGGACGGGACCTACGAGCAGTACTTC.